Following are 10 T cell receptor beta chains from one sample sequenced in a study of a mutant IDH1 vaccine in newly diagnosed glioma. Time point specified: baseline, week 1 (first vaccination visit). Treatment specified: pre-vaccination baseline after standard-of-care therapy. Produced via immunoSEQ multiplex PCR; TCRdb's table is partial and in-frame only. The table shows tens of thousands of clones, with 90% to 95% occurring only once. The sequences come from PBMCs, collected from a glioma patient treated with radiotherapy, temozolomide or both. The source of these receptors is a man aged 35-49 years with glioma.

This clone was recorded only once. The chain carries TRBV4-1 and TRBJ2-7, with TRBD1 identical over 9 bases. Looked up from germline, CDR1 is MGHRA and CDR2 is YSYEKL. This CDR3 comprises 14 residues. Losses at the gene ends were 3 bases for V and 3 bases for J; bases not matched to a gene: 3. This CDR3 is CASSQGQGFYEQYF. In DNA form, the CDR3 reads TGCGCCAGCAGCCAGGGACAGGGATTCTACGAGCAGTACTTC.

The rearrangement joins TRBV29-1 to TRBJ2-7; D not certain. The CDR3 runs 13 residues. Germline V gene lookup returns CDR1 SQVTM and CDR2 ANQGSEA. V was pared by 7 bases and J by 6 bases, with 19 bases between. The CDR3 loop reads CSAKGAAPREQYF. The DNA of the CDR3 is TGCAGCGCCAAGGGCGCAGCCCCGCGCGAGCAGTACTTC.

V usage is TRBV5-1 and J usage is TRBJ2-1; D is possibly TRBD2 (5 bases). This CDR3 region has 16 residues. Germline CDR1 reads SGHRS; CDR2 reads YFSETQ. With 0 bases removed from V and 3 bases from J, the gap between germline ends came to 13 bases. The CDR3 here is CASSLALSRGYNEQFF. CDR3 nucleotides: TGCGCCAGCAGCTTGGCTCTCTCCCGGGGCTACAATGAGCAGTTCTTC.

This clone was recorded a few times. The rearrangement uses TRBV19 and TRBJ1-1, with D possibly being TRBD1 (5 bases). V lost 2 bases and J lost 10, with 14 bases in between. CDR1 is LNHDA, CDR2 SQIVND, per germline (reference sequence). CDR3 length equals 13 residues. This CDR3 is CASSINRAGGAFF. In nucleotides, the CDR3 is TGTGCCAGTAGTATAAACCGAGCCGGGGGAGCTTTCTTT.

J is TRBJ2-3 and V is TRBV6-5, with 7 nucleotides matching TRBD2. This CDR3 spans 12 amino acids. The germline V gene has CDR1 MNHEY and CDR2 SVGAGI. With 8 bases clipped from V and 8 bases from J, the junction kept 7 bases outside the gene matches. DNA of the CDR3: TGTGCCAGCCAGGTGGGGGGGGGTACGCAGTATTTT. It is translated as CASQVGGGTQYF.

CDR3 DNA sequence: TGTGCCAGCAGCTTAGTGCAGGGGAGCTATAACTATGGCTACACCTTC. This encodes CASSLVQGSYNYGYTF. The chain couples TRBV7-2 to TRBJ1-2, with D perhaps matching TRBD1 (6 bases). Germline values: CDR1 SGHTA, CDR2 FQGNSA. Trimming shortened V by 1 base and J by 1 base, and 13 bases separated the two germline ends. This CDR3 spans 16 amino acids.

The chain links TRBV2 to TRBJ1-2; 8 bases are shared with TRBD1. V lost 5 bases, J lost 7 bases, and 9 bases stayed unmatched. Germline lookup yields CDR1 SNHLY and CDR2 FYNNEI. The CDR3 has 14 residues. The CDR3 loop reads CASSLQGEVGGYTF. CDR3 DNA sequence: TGTGCCAGCAGTCTACAGGGGGAAGTAGGTGGCTACACCTTC.

The genes are TRBV5-6 and TRBJ2-7, with 8 bases identical to TRBD2. Germline loops: CDR1 SGHDT, CDR2 YYEEEE. V was pared by 4 bases and J by 7 bases, with 13 bases of the junction left unmatched. This CDR3 has 15 amino acids. The CDR3 loop reads CASSLSGALLLEQYF. In nucleotides, the CDR3 is TGTGCCAGCAGCCTTAGCGGGGCCCTTCTTTTGGAGCAGTACTTC.

The chain has TRBV5-1 and TRBJ2-5; D may correspond to TRBD1 or TRBD2 (6 bases each). Germline V gene data show CDR1 as SGHRS and CDR2 as YFSETQ. CDR3 size: 16 residues. V lost 2 bases and J lost 3, with 17 bases in between. CDR3 protein: CASSFSRGGLKETQYF. The CDR3 bases are TGCGCCAGCAGCTTCTCCAGAGGGGGGTTAAAAGAGACCCAGTACTTC. Based on the CDR3 plus reference TRBV5-1 and TRBJ2-5, the full variable domain is KAGVTQTPRYLIKTRGQQVTLSCSPISGHRSVSWYQQTPGQGLQFLFEYFSETQRNKGNFPGRFSGRQFSNSRSEMNVSTLELGDSALYLCASSFSRGGLKETQYFGPGTRLLVL.

V usage is TRBV30 and J usage is TRBJ2-3; D may be TRBD2 (6 bases). The CDR3 length is 13 residues. Germline V gene lookup returns CDR1 GTSNPN and CDR2 SVGIG (reference sequence). Trimming stripped 5 bases from V and 0 bases from J, with 9 bases between. The CDR3 region is CAWALASTDTQYF. In DNA, the CDR3 is TGTGCCTGGGCACTAGCTAGCACAGATACGCAGTATTTT.